The entry that follows covers one T cell receptor beta chain sequence. A much bigger clone sits one base away, suggesting this may be a read error. Trimming shortened V by 5 bases and J by 2 bases, and 16 bases separated the two germline ends. From germline, CDR1 is MDHEN and CDR2 SYDVKM. The CDR3 is 15 residues long. From approximately 430 ng of RNA, a library with molecular barcoded alpha/delta and beta/gamma adaptors was made. In TCRdb, the reads were re-called with MiXCR into one record per CDR3 protein. The profile shows almost 40,000 distinct CDR3 sequences, 12% to 15% of them singletons. The record originates from a study of read filtering for tumor transcriptome and immune sequencing.

The chain is built from TRBV28 and TRBJ2-7; tentatively, D is TRBD1 (6 bases). This receptor was taken from a donor at least 40 years old with multiple myeloma. The sequenced material came from a population of CD138-negative cells sorted from bone marrow. CDR3 nucleotide sequence: TGTGCCAGCAGTCTCCCAGGGGCCCGAACCTACGAGCAGTACTTC. Translation: CASSLPGARTYEQYF.